Listed here are 8 T cell receptor beta chains from one sample, sequenced in a study of multiple sclerosis patients with progressive multifocal leukoencephalopathy. This table comes from immunoSEQ multiplex PCR, and its TCRdb copy is limited to in-frame clones, with some not included. Here the sample spans tens of thousands of clones, 85% to 90% being singletons. Described time point: approximately 12 months of natalizumab therapy. The starting material was PBMCs, obtained from a patient treated with natalizumab. These TCRs come from a human donor with multiple sclerosis.

CDR3 DNA: TGCGCCAGCAGCTTGGAACCGGGTATGAACACTGAAGCTTTCTTT. As protein: CASSLEPGMNTEAFF. The gene calls are TRBV5-1 and TRBJ1-1; D call uncertain. CDR3 length: 15 residues. V shed 0 bases and J shed 0 bases, with 9 bases lying between them. Germline V CDR1 and CDR2: SGHRS, YFSETQ.

The CDR3 nucleotides are TGTGCCAGCAGTTACTCCCTGGGTGGCTACACCTTC. Its protein is CASSYSLGGYTF. This chain joins TRBV6-5 and TRBJ1-2; D ambiguous. V was shortened by 0 bases and J by 7 bases, with 6 bases between the two germline ends. Germline V CDR1 and CDR2: MNHEY, SVGAGI. The CDR3 is made up of 12 amino acids.

The chain recombines TRBV5-6 with TRBJ2-7; TRBD1 matches 9 bases. Germline V CDR1 and CDR2: SGHDT, YYEEEE. The CDR3 has 16 residues. The J segment lost 5 bases and the V segment lost 2 bases, leaving 11 bases of the junction unmatched. The CDR3 sequence is CASSLYTGTGSNEQYF. CDR3 in DNA: TGTGCCAGCAGCTTATATACGGGGACAGGGTCCAACGAGCAGTACTTC.

This rearrangement joins TRBV10-1 to TRBJ2-3, with 7 nucleotides matching TRBD2. Germline lookup yields CDR1 WNHNN and CDR2 SYGVQD (reference sequence). This CDR3 contains 14 residues. After removal of 5 bases from V and 1 base from J, the junction contained 3 bases not matched to a gene. The chain's CDR3 is CASSRDYGTDTQYF. The CDR3 region has the DNA TGCGCCAGCAGTCGGGACTACGGCACAGATACGCAGTATTTT.

The chain uses TRBV25-1 and TRBJ2-3; D is ambiguous. Trimming removed 3 bases from V and 0 bases from J, with 10 bases in between. The V gene's germline CDR1 is MGHDK and CDR2 SYGVNS. The CDR3 is made up of 15 amino acids. The CDR3 loop is CASSDYRISTDTQYF. The CDR3 DNA reads TGTGCCAGCAGTGATTATAGGATTAGCACAGATACGCAGTATTTT.

J is TRBJ2-7 and V is TRBV29-1; 7 bases align to TRBD2. CDR3 length: 14 amino acids. The junction had 15 bases not matched to a gene; V was cut back by 4 bases and J by 9 bases. The germline V gene has CDR1 SQVTM and CDR2 ANQGSEA. The CDR3 sequence is CSVGASGEASGQYF. The DNA for the CDR3 is TGCAGCGTTGGTGCGAGCGGGGAAGCCTCAGGGCAGTACTTC.

The rearrangement links TRBV12-5 to TRBJ2-1; TRBD2 matches at 12 bases. Germline CDR1 LGHNT, CDR2 FRNRAP. This CDR3 has 18 amino acids. The trim removed 3 bases at V and 1 base at J, leaving 7 bases unmatched. The DNA of the CDR3 is TGTGCTAGTGGTTTTTCTAGCGGGGGGGCCGCATCCTACAATGAGCAGTTCTTC. Encoded protein: CASGFSSGGAASYNEQFF. Based on the CDR3 plus reference TRBV12-5 and TRBJ2-1, the full variable domain is DARVTQTPRHKVTEMGQEVTMRCQPILGHNTVFWYRQTMMQGLELLAYFRNRAPLDDSGMPKDRFSAEMPDATLATLKIQPSEPRDSAVYFCASGFSSGGAASYNEQFFGPGTRLTVL.

As to this clone: A junction end diverges from the germline sequence, so it may reflect a read error. This chain connects TRBV9 to TRBJ1-3; D not certain. CDR3 length: 12 residues. Germline values: CDR1 SGDLS, CDR2 YYNGEE. The CDR3 DNA reads TGTGCCAGCAGCGTAGATGGGTGGATTAGGAGTTTT. Residues: CASSVDGWIRSF. The variable domain in full, with the rest retrieved from reference TRBV9 and TRBJ1-3, is DSGVTQTPKHLITATGQRVTLRCSPRSGDLSVYWYQQSLDQGLQFLIQYYNGEERAKGNILERFSAQQFPDLHSELNLSSLELGDSALYFCASSVDGWIRSFGEGSWLTVV.